This T cell receptor beta chain was observed in a study of OX40 agonist ivuxolimab in advanced cancers. About the study as a whole: The costimulatory receptor OX40 (CD134) was targeted by ivuxolimab, a fully human IgG2 agonistic monoclonal antibody. Intravenous ivuxolimab was administered to patients every 2 weeks at six dose levels: 0.01, 0.1, 0.3, 1.5, 3 and 10 mg/kg. Of the approximately 50 dose-escalation patients, hepatocellular carcinoma was present in 19, melanoma in roughly 15, renal cell carcinoma in 9 and head and neck cancer in 9. In the dose-escalation cohort, 82.7% of patients were male, and the mean age was around 60 years, with a range of roughly 20 to 85. Patients were allowed to have had prior anti-PD-1, anti-PD-L1 or anti-CTLA-4 therapy, and around 40% of the dose-escalation patients had previously received checkpoint inhibitors. Three dose-escalation patients achieved partial responses, one with hepatocellular carcinoma and two with cutaneous melanoma. Peripheral TCRbeta sequencing aimed to test whether ivuxolimab altered TCR sequence diversity and caused clonal T-cell expansion. The paper reports the monotherapy dose-escalation portion (N = 52 patients) of the phase I ivuxolimab trial. Beyond this particular receptor, the publication reports: The antigen specificity of the peripheral T cells that underwent clonal expansion was not determined. At doses of 0.1 to 3.0 mg/kg, clonal expansion of both CD4+ and CD8+ blood T cells was observed from baseline to week 6. In partial responders in the 0.1-3.0 mg/kg groups, normalized peripheral clonal expansion was found to be among the lowest, especially among CD8+ T cells. Low levels of normalized T-cell clonal expansion were also shown by some nonresponding patients. After ivuxolimab, CD8+ T cells had more expanded clones than CD4+ T cells on average.

The trial excluded patients who had a history of autoimmune disease or were on systemic immunosuppression. Peripheral blood for TCR sequencing was drawn from every dose cohort at baseline, at cycle 4 day 1 and at cycle 7 day 1. The samples were taken from a phase I, first-in-human, multicenter, open-label dose-escalation trial of ivuxolimab. The trial enrolled adults with locally advanced or metastatic head and neck squamous cell, hepatocellular, melanoma or renal cell carcinoma. Before TCR sequencing, CD4+ T cells and CD8+ T cells from peripheral blood were sorted into separate populations. Comment on this clone: Its antigen remains unidentified. No per-base quality is available; no much larger clone lies one base away.

From the cysteine up to the phenylalanine, the CDR3 has a length of 13 residues. Just CDR3 DNA is preserved here, 39 bases in frame from base 1. CDR1 MNHNS and CDR2 SASEGT were looked up in the germline V gene. Trimming removed 8 bases from V and 4 bases from J; the gene matches leave 3 bases unexplained. For sequencing of the TCRbeta CDR3 region, genomic DNA was extracted from the sorted cells. TCRbeta CDR3 regions were sequenced using the immunoSEQ Assay. The clones in this table, taken by TCRdb from immuneACCESS, are in-frame only. Not every clone is retained; where verified, under half of the shortfall comes from an unresolved V gene, and the cause of the rest is unknown. For this sample the table gives approximately 60,000 clones, of which around 87% were detected only once. Together, the top ten hold 5.2% of the sample.

The sequence came from an adult with an advanced solid tumor such as melanoma, head and neck, liver or kidney cancer. The rearranged chain carries TRBV6-1 and TRBJ1-5, and 9 junction bases match TRBD1. The sequences come from CD4+ or CD8+ T cells sorted from blood, collected in a trial of the OX40 agonist ivuxolimab. This receptor has the CDR3 CASVDRGNQPQHF. The DNA sequence is TGTGCCAGCGTGGACAGGGGAAATCAGCCCCAGCATTTT.